This is a list of T cell receptor beta chains from one sample in a study of Graves' ophthalmopathy and Graves' hyperthyroidism. TCRdb reanalysed the multiplex PCR reads using MiXCR and keeps one entry per CDR3 protein. Altogether under 200,000 distinct CDR3 sequences are present, less than 45% being singletons, with the ten largest covering around 5.5%. The sequenced sample consisted of peripheral blood. The receptors here all came from a woman between 40 and 55 years old with Graves' ophthalmopathy. Each CDR3 is given with its conserved first and last residue. The order of the fields is V gene, clone size, D gene, J gene, CDR3 DNA, CDR3 protein. A D gene is named only where the DNA matches it firmly. Size is stated for part of the rows, as once, few or many counts, or as a class when the clone is expanded.

TRBV24-1	.	.	TRBJ2-7	TGTGCCACCAGTGACTCGGGACTGACAAATCTTGACGAGCAGTACTTC	CATSDSGLTNLDEQYF
TRBV25-1	.	.	TRBJ2-7	TGTGCCAGCAGTGACTTGGGTGTTGACTCCTACGAGCAGTACTTC	CASSDLGVDSYEQYF
TRBV6-1	many	.	TRBJ2-1	TGTGCCAGCAGTGAAGTGTGGAATGAGCAGTTCTTC	CASSEVWNEQFF
TRBV10-1	.	.	TRBJ1-6	TGCGCCAGCAGTGAGTTCCGAAATAATTCACCCCTCCACTTT	CASSEFRNNSPLHF
TRBV12-3/TRBV12-4	.	.	TRBJ2-7	TGTGCCAGCAGGCCCGTGGACAGCCACGAGCAGTACTTC	CASRPVDSHEQYF
TRBV28	.	TRBD2	TRBJ2-5	TGTGCCAGCAGGGAGACGGGAGGAGAGACCCAGTACTTC	CASRETGGETQYF
TRBV7-9	many	.	TRBJ1-1	TGTGCCAGCACGGGGCCGCCGGGCGGGAACACTGAAGCTTTCTTT	CASTGPPGGNTEAFF
TRBV28	many	TRBD1	TRBJ1-2	TGTGCCAGCAGTTCAGGACAGGGGGCTGTTTATGGCTACACCTTC	CASSSGQGAVYGYTF
TRBV4-2	.	.	TRBJ2-7	TGTGCCAGCAGCCAAGAGGTGGGACTCTACGAGCAGTACTTC	CASSQEVGLYEQYF
TRBV2	.	.	TRBJ1-1	TGTGCCAGTGACACCCGGAACACTGAAGCTTTCTTT	CASDTRNTEAFF
TRBV7-8	.	.	TRBJ1-6	TGTGCCAGCAGCTTAGCTACCAGGGTCGCCTATAATTCACCCCTCCACTTT	CASSLATRVAYNSPLHF
TRBV6-1	many	.	TRBJ2-7	TGTGCCAGCAGTCGGCTCCAGGGAATCTACGAGCAGTACTTC	CASSRLQGIYEQYF
TRBV6-2/TRBV6-3	many	TRBD2	TRBJ2-6	TGTGCCAGCAGTTCGGGGACTATGGTCTCTGGGGCCAACGTCCTGACTTTC	CASSSGTMVSGANVLTF
TRBV6-2/TRBV6-3	.	.	TRBJ1-5	TGTGCCAGCAGTTACGAAGCGAGACAGCCCCAGCATTTT	CASSYEARQPQHF
TRBV6-1	few	.	TRBJ2-5	TGTGCCAGTAGTGGAAGGCTCGGGTCGACAGAGACCCAGTACTTC	CASSGRLGSTETQYF
TRBV28	few	.	TRBJ1-2	TGTGCCAGCAGTTTTGCGCGGAGCTATGGCTACACCTTC	CASSFARSYGYTF
TRBV25-1	many	TRBD1	TRBJ2-2	TGTGCCAGCAGTCGCCCAGGGGGCGCGGGCACCGGGGAGCTGTTTTTT	CASSRPGGAGTGELFF
TRBV24-1	.	TRBD1	TRBJ2-7	TGTGCCACCGCGGCGGCGACAGGGCGCGAGCAGTACTTC	CATAAATGREQYF
TRBV9	many	TRBD1	TRBJ1-6	TGTGCCAGCAGCGTTGGGGGTGGCCGAGACAGGGGCCCCTATAATTCACCCCTCCACTTT	CASSVGGGRDRGPYNSPLHF
TRBV2	many	.	TRBJ2-5	TGTGCCAGCAGTGTGGAGACCCAGTACTTC	CASSVETQYF
TRBV6-2/TRBV6-3	once	TRBD2	TRBJ2-7	TGTGCCAGTCTACTAGCGGGGAACTACGAGCAGTACTTC	CASLLAGNYEQYF
TRBV10-3	many	.	TRBJ2-2	TGTGCCATCAGTGAGTCTGTGGTAACCGGGGAGCTGTTTTTT	CAISESVVTGELFF